One sample yielded the 24 T cell receptor beta chains listed below, sequenced in a study of T cell responses to AZD1222 COVID-19 vaccine. Sequenced by immunoSEQ multiplex PCR; TCRdb stores in-frame clones only, minus some. Altogether some 81,000 clones are present, about 86% being singletons, with the ten largest covering 5.5% to 6%. Sequencing used peripheral blood, obtained 28 days after the second AZD1222 dose. These receptors were obtained from an adult who received the AZD1222 COVID-19 vaccine.

The genes are TRBV7-9 and TRBJ2-7; the match to TRBD1 covers 7 bases. The CDR3 is 14 amino acids. CDR1 SEHNR and CDR2 FQNEAQ come from the germline V gene (reference sequence). The V gene end was trimmed by 4 bases and the J gene end by 5 bases; junction bases not matched to a gene: 8. The CDR3 loop reads CASSSSGQAHEQYF. The DNA of the CDR3 is TGTGCCAGCAGCTCCTCTGGACAGGCACACGAGCAGTACTTC.

The chain combines TRBV19 with TRBJ1-1; 7 bases agree with TRBD1. Looked up from germline, CDR1 is LNHDA and CDR2 is SQIVND (reference sequence). V lost 10 bases, J lost 2 bases, and 4 bases stayed unmatched. The CDR3 is 12 amino acids. The CDR3 loop is CAIEGANTEAFF. The DNA for the CDR3 is TGTGCCATCGAGGGGGCTAACACTGAAGCTTTCTTT.

Comments on this clone: The same CDR3 is also encoded by other DNA sequences in this sample. V and J are TRBV27 and TRBJ1-5; tentatively, D is TRBD1 (5 bases). Between the trimmed V and J ends, which lost 2 bases and 4 bases, there was a span of 9 bases. Germline CDR1 MNHEY, CDR2 SMNVEV (reference sequence). The CDR3 has 14 amino acids. The CDR3 loop reads CASSLGGGNQPQHF. CDR3 in DNA: TGTGCCAGCAGTTTAGGGGGGGGTAATCAGCCCCAGCATTTT.

This rearrangement joins TRBV27 to TRBJ2-1; D unclear. Between the trimmed V and J ends, which lost 6 bases and 7 bases, there was a span of 13 bases. This CDR3 is 13 amino acids long. Germline CDR1 is MNHEY and CDR2 is SMNVEV (reference sequence). The CDR3 coding sequence is TGTGCCAGCAGGGTCCACACCATAAATGAGCAGTTCTTC. It yields the protein CASRVHTINEQFF.

This rearrangement joins TRBV29-1 to TRBJ1-1; D ambiguous. CDR3 size: 13 residues. The germline V and J ends were trimmed by 1 base and 0 bases, with 6 bases remaining between them. Per germline, CDR1 SQVTM and CDR2 ANQGSEA. CDR3 sequence reads: CSVEVIMNTEAFF. CDR3 in DNA: TGCAGCGTTGAAGTCATCATGAACACTGAAGCTTTCTTT.

The CDR3 protein is CASSTASTDTQYF. The DNA of the CDR3 is TGTGCCTCCAGCACGGCTAGCACAGATACGCAGTATTTT. V is TRBV30 and J is TRBJ2-3; D unclear. The germline V gene encodes CDR1 GTSNPN and CDR2 SVGIG (reference sequence). Between the trimmed V and J ends, which lost 7 bases and 0 bases, there was a span of 11 bases. This CDR3 comprises 13 residues.

The chain couples TRBV2 to TRBJ2-2; D not certain. The V and J ends lost 3 bases and 4 bases respectively, with 15 bases between them. The CDR3 runs to 16 residues. The germline V gene encodes CDR1 SNHLY and CDR2 FYNNEI. The CDR3 DNA follows: TGTGCCAGCAGTGAGACCTCCGGCAGACGCACCGGGGAGCTGTTTTTT. This sequence encodes CASSETSGRRTGELFF.

This clone was seen just once. This chain joins TRBV27 and TRBJ2-1; the match to TRBD2 covers 7 bases. Germline V CDR1 and CDR2: MNHEY, SMNVEV (reference sequence). The J segment lost 8 bases and the V segment lost 2 bases, leaving 9 bases of the junction unmatched. This CDR3 comprises 15 residues. CDR3 loop: CASSLNPGGPHEQFF. In nucleotides, the CDR3 is TGTGCCAGCAGTTTAAACCCGGGAGGACCCCATGAGCAGTTCTTC.

This clone was counted only a few times. J is TRBJ2-7 and V is TRBV7-2; D remains unclear. The germline V gene has CDR1 SGHTA and CDR2 FQGNSA. V was cut by 0 bases and J by 2 bases, with 2 bases left in between. This CDR3 is built from 12 residues. CDR3 in DNA: TGTGCCAGCAGCTTAGCGCCCTACGAGCAGTACTTC. Amino acid sequence: CASSLAPYEQYF. Looking up the rest from reference TRBV7-2 and TRBJ2-7 gives the full variable domain: GAGVSQSPSNKVTEKGKDVELRCDPISGHTALYWYRQSLGQGLEFLIYFQGNSAPDKSGLPSDRFSAERTGGSVSTLTIQRTQQEDSAVYLCASSLAPYEQYFGPGTRLTVT.

The rearrangement links TRBV19 to TRBJ2-2; the D is unclear. Trimming removed 7 bases at V and 0 bases at J, with 6 bases between. Germline CDR1 and CDR2: LNHDA and SQIVND (reference sequence). The CDR3 runs to 13 residues. The CDR3 DNA follows: TGTGCCAGTACTTGGGCGAACACCGGGGAGCTGTTTTTT. As protein: CASTWANTGELFF.

The gene calls are TRBV5-1 and TRBJ1-5, with 8 bases that match TRBD1. The V gene's germline CDR1 is SGHRS and CDR2 YFSETQ. This CDR3 contains 15 residues. The ends lost 4 bases at V and 0 bases at J; junction bases unmatched: 3. Here the CDR3 reads CASSVQGASNQPQHF. As DNA, the CDR3 is TGCGCCAGCAGCGTGCAGGGGGCTAGCAATCAGCCCCAGCATTTT.

The rearrangement links TRBV7-9 to TRBJ2-3, with 11 positions matching TRBD2. V shed 5 bases and J 2 bases; nucleotides not matched to a gene: 6. The length of the CDR3 is 16 residues. The germline gives CDR1 SEHNR, CDR2 FQNEAQ (reference sequence). CDR3 amino acids: CASSPRTSGFTDTQYF. CDR3 bases: TGTGCCAGCAGCCCCCGGACTAGCGGGTTCACAGATACGCAGTATTTT.

The chain carries TRBV6-5 and TRBJ2-7; D tentatively reads TRBD1 or TRBD2 (5 bases each). Germline-derived CDR1 and CDR2 are MNHEY and SVGAGI. The V and J ends lost 6 bases and 2 bases respectively, with 14 bases between them. The CDR3 sequence is 14 residues long. CDR3 in amino acids: CASSAGDVAYEQYF. The CDR3 region has the DNA TGTGCCAGCAGCGCCGGGGACGTCGCCTACGAGCAGTACTTC.

There are a few counts of this clone. The genes are TRBV7-3 and TRBJ2-2; the match to TRBD1 covers 7 bases. Germline loops: CDR1 SGHTA, CDR2 FQGTGA. CDR3 length: 17 amino acids. V lost 4 bases and J lost 4; bases outside the gene matches: 12. CDR3 sequence: CASSSRSTGSSTGELFF. The CDR3 DNA sequence: TGTGCCAGCAGCTCCCGATCGACAGGGTCGAGCACCGGGGAGCTGTTTTTT.

This clone was counted once. The chain couples TRBV5-1 to TRBJ2-3, with D possibly TRBD1 on 6 matching bases. The CDR3 runs 15 residues. Per germline, CDR1 SGHRS and CDR2 YFSETQ. Trimming shortened V by 0 bases and J by 1 base, and 9 bases separated the two germline ends. The CDR3 protein is CASSLVGGGTDTQYF. CDR3 nucleotide sequence: TGCGCCAGCAGCTTGGTAGGGGGAGGCACAGATACGCAGTATTTT.

The chain uses TRBV7-8 and TRBJ1-2; D possibly corresponds to TRBD1 (6 bases). Germline loops: CDR1 SGHVS, CDR2 FQNEAQ. V was pared by 7 bases and J by 4 bases, with 19 bases between. There are 15 residues in the CDR3. The CDR3 DNA reads as TGTGCCAGCACCCCGGCGTACAGGGTGGGCTATGGCTACACCTTC. Its protein is CASTPAYRVGYGYTF.

This chain uses TRBV30 with TRBJ1-4; 9 bases agree with TRBD1. The junction had 7 bases not matched to a gene; V was cut back by 0 bases and J by 8 bases. The germline V gene has CDR1 GTSNPN and CDR2 SVGIG (reference sequence). The CDR3 covers 15 residues. DNA for the CDR3: TGTGCCTGGAGTGTACCCGGACAGGGGCAGGAAAAACTGTTTTTT. It encodes CAWSVPGQGQEKLFF. Looking up the rest from reference TRBV30 and TRBJ1-4 gives the full variable domain: SQTIHQWPATLVQPVGSPLSLECTVEGTSNPNLYWYRQAAGRGLQLLFYSVGIGQISSEVPQNLSASRPQDRQFILSSKKLLLSDSGFYLCAWSVPGQGQEKLFFGSGTQLSVL.

This chain uses TRBV5-1 with TRBJ1-3; D gene unclear. V was clipped by 4 bases and J by 8 bases, with 13 bases between them. Germline V gene lookup returns CDR1 SGHRS and CDR2 YFSETQ. The CDR3 is 13 residues long. CDR3 coding DNA: TGCGCCAGCAGCCCCGAGGGCGGGTACACCATATATTTT. It is translated as CASSPEGGYTIYF.

V usage is TRBV4-1 and J usage is TRBJ2-3; D may correspond to TRBD1 or TRBD2 (5 bases each). Germline CDR1 is MGHRA and CDR2 is YSYEKL. V lost 0 bases and J lost 4, with 11 bases in between. This CDR3 spans 15 amino acids. This chain's CDR3 is CASSQDSPGPDTQYF. The CDR3 DNA is TGCGCCAGCAGCCAAGACAGCCCGGGGCCAGATACGCAGTATTTT.

This chain links TRBV18 with TRBJ2-7; 8 bases are shared with TRBD1. This CDR3 region has 14 residues. The germline gives CDR1 KGHSH, CDR2 LQKENI. Trimming removed 5 bases from V and 5 bases from J; junction bases left unmatched: 8. Here the CDR3 DNA reads TGTGCCAGCTCAGCAGGACAGGGCACCAACGAGCAGTACTTC. Translation: CASSAGQGTNEQYF.

V gene TRBV9 combines with J gene TRBJ1-1; the D gene is possibly TRBD1 (6 bases). Germline CDR1 is SGDLS and CDR2 is YYNGEE. Trimming stripped 0 bases from V and 5 bases from J, with 14 bases between. The CDR3 covers 15 residues. The CDR3 nucleotides read TGTGCCAGCAGCGTAGATCTGGGGGGGCTGACTGAAGCTTTCTTT. Encoded protein: CASSVDLGGLTEAFF. Variable domain in full (rest from reference TRBV9 and TRBJ1-1): DSGVTQTPKHLITATGQRVTLRCSPRSGDLSVYWYQQSLDQGLQFLIQYYNGEERAKGNILERFSAQQFPDLHSELNLSSLELGDSALYFCASSVDLGGLTEAFFGQGTRLTVV.

This clone was counted a single time. This sequence joins TRBV28 and TRBJ2-7, with 9 positions matching TRBD2. The junction had 3 bases not matched to a gene; V was cut back by 2 bases and J by 7 bases. The germline V gene has CDR1 MDHEN and CDR2 SYDVKM. The CDR3 is 13 residues long. CDR3 nucleotide sequence: TGTGCCAGCAGTTTAGCGGGGGGGCCTGAGCAGTACTTC. This gives the protein CASSLAGGPEQYF.

The chain is built from TRBV7-9 and TRBJ1-5; a possible D gene is TRBD1 (6 bases). CDR3 length: 15 residues. Germline V gene sequence: CDR1 SEHNR, CDR2 FQNEAQ (reference sequence). The V end lost 5 bases, the J end lost 3 bases, and 14 bases lay between the germline ends. The DNA of the CDR3 is TGTGCCAGCAGCCCTGGACAGTTCTCCAATCAGCCCCAGCATTTT. It translates to CASSPGQFSNQPQHF. Complete variable domain (other parts from reference TRBV7-9 and TRBJ1-5): DTGVSQNPRHKITKRGQNVTFRCDPISEHNRLYWYRQTLGQGPEFLTYFQNEAQLEKSRLLSDRFSAERPKGSFSTLEIQRTEQGDSAMYLCASSPGQFSNQPQHFGDGTRLSIL.

This chain connects TRBV3-1 (or the pseudogene TRBV3-2) to TRBJ1-5; D not certain. CDR1 is LGHDT and CDR2 is YNNKEL in the germline V gene (reference sequence). This CDR3 is built from 18 residues. V lost 1 base, J lost 2 bases, and 18 bases lay in between. The CDR3 region is CASSQGAWDGGGNQPQHF. The CDR3 DNA reads as TGTGCCAGCAGCCAAGGAGCCTGGGATGGCGGTGGCAATCAGCCCCAGCATTTT.